This TCR beta chain originates from a study of blood T cells in healthy people across ages. Using a J-beta primer mix together with a sample-barcoded 5' primer, a second PCR was run for roughly 7 to 11 cycles. TCRdb analysed the 5' RACE reads with MiXCR anew, one entry per CDR3 protein. The table records fewer than 1,000,000 distinct CDR3 sequences, around 45% of them present only once. This clonotype was found many times. Germline values: CDR1 SQVTM, CDR2 ANQGSEA. This CDR3 spans 14 amino acids. V lost 5 bases to trimming and J lost 1 base; unmatched junction nucleotides: 5. The sequence was collected from a man aged 60-69 years in good health. V gene TRBV29-1 combines with J gene TRBJ2-7; TRBD1 matches 10 bases. The sample was blood. The CDR3 DNA reads as TGCAGCGTTAGGGGACAGGGGACTTCCTACGAGCAGTACTTC. This codes for CSVRGQGTSYEQYF.